This TCR beta chain was identified during a study of T cell repertoires in cytomegalovirus infection. Study-wide background: Indications came from public TCR beta signatures; they pointed to CMV infection and to a matching HLA type.

Trimming removed 2 bases at V and 6 bases at J, with 13 bases between. Germline V gene lookup returns CDR1 MNHEY and CDR2 SMNVEV (reference sequence). The CDR3 is 14 amino acids. MiXCR, run by TCRdb on the reads, gives a single entry per CDR3 protein. The table has over 100,000 distinct CDR3 sequences, about a tenth seen once; the top ten hold about 32%. There are many counts of this clonotype. The antigen remains undetermined. Study-wide findings and caveats: CMV carriers with the relevant HLA were identified by cumulative public TCR beta family frequency. Clonotype analysis showed dominance of the ex vivo response by HLA-C-restricted CMV-specific TCR beta clonotypes.

The sequenced material came from PBMCs, sequenced either directly or after in vitro stimulation (not recorded which). The chain has TRBV27 and TRBJ1-1; the D gene is possibly TRBD1 (6 bases). This receptor was taken from a human donor in good health (CMV status not recorded). Some clones in this sample may be carry-over from other donors' samples. The CDR3 region is CASSLTGADAEAFF. The CDR3 nucleotides are TGTGCCAGCAGTTTAACGGGGGCTGACGCTGAAGCTTTCTTT.